These 30 T cell receptor beta chains share one sample of origin, sequenced in a study of T cell responses to AZD1222 COVID-19 vaccine. The protocol was immunoSEQ multiplex PCR, while the TCRdb copy is restricted to in-frame clones and leaves out a portion. The table shows tens of thousands of clones, with 75% to 85% occurring only once. Source: peripheral blood, taken on day 0 of AZD1222 vaccination. These receptors all come from an adult in good health.

CDR3 sequence reads: CASSILGSGTEAFF. CDR3 in DNA: TGTGCCAGTAGTATACTGGGGTCGGGCACTGAAGCTTTCTTT. This chain links TRBV19 with TRBJ1-1; D not resolved. Germline-derived CDR1 and CDR2 are LNHDA and SQIVND (reference sequence). The CDR3 runs to 14 residues. V lost 2 bases and J 4 bases, leaving 11 bases between the germline ends.

This chain joins TRBV11-3 and TRBJ2-5; D perhaps matches TRBD1 (5 bases). Per the germline V gene, CDR1 is SGHNT and CDR2 is YENEEA. This CDR3 is 13 amino acids long. Trimming took 5 bases from V and 0 from J, leaving 7 bases between them. CDR3 in DNA: TGTGCCAGCAGCCGACAGCACCAAGAGACCCAGTACTTC. Amino acid sequence: CASSRQHQETQYF.

This clone came up once. The J gene is TRBJ2-5, the V gene TRBV2; 9 bases are shared with TRBD2. The CDR3 sequence is 12 residues long. V gave up 6 bases and J gave up 8 bases; unmatched junction bases: 4. Germline CDR1 is SNHLY and CDR2 is FYNNEI. Here the CDR3 reads CASRGGGATQYF. The CDR3 DNA sequence: TGTGCCAGCAGGGGCGGGGGGGCAACCCAGTACTTC.

V and J are TRBV6-6 and TRBJ2-5; 8 bases match TRBD2. Trimming at V came to 5 bases and at J to 1 base, leaving 0 bases not matched to a gene. This CDR3 has 13 residues. In germline, CDR1 is MNHNY, CDR2 SVGAGI (reference sequence). The CDR3, as DNA: TGTGCCAGCAGTAGCGGGAGCCAAGAGACCCAGTACTTC. Residues: CASSSGSQETQYF.

Remarks on this clone: Germline is not matched at one junction end, which may reflect a read error. The J gene is TRBJ1-2, the V gene TRBV6-1, with D possibly TRBD1 on 6 matching bases. Looked up from germline, CDR1 is MNHNS and CDR2 is SASEGT. The CDR3 covers 14 residues. The CDR3 DNA is TGTGCCAGCAGGGAAGGACAGATCCTCTTGGGCTACACCTTC. This sequence encodes CASREGQILLGYTF.

This clone was recorded only once. The chain couples TRBV27 to TRBJ2-7; D is perhaps TRBD1 (5 bases). Looked up from germline, CDR1 is MNHEY and CDR2 is SMNVEV (reference sequence). The CDR3 has 14 residues. Trimming left V 2 bases short and J 0 bases short, with 8 bases between. The CDR3 DNA reads TGTGCCAGCAGTTTAGGGCAGGGCTCCTACGAGCAGTACTTC. Residues: CASSLGQGSYEQYF.

V is TRBV5-6 and J is TRBJ2-5; tentatively, D is TRBD2 (6 bases). The germline V gene encodes CDR1 SGHDT and CDR2 YYEEEE. The CDR3 is 14 residues long. Trimming left V 4 bases short and J 1 base short, with 11 bases between. This chain's CDR3 is CASSENGGQETQYF. CDR3 DNA: TGTGCCAGCAGCGAAAACGGGGGCCAAGAGACCCAGTACTTC. The whole variable domain, filled in from reference TRBV5-6 and TRBJ2-5, reads DAGVTQSPTHLIKTRGQQVTLRCSPKSGHDTVSWYQQALGQGPQFIFQYYEEEERQRGNFPDRFSGHQFPNYSSELNVNALLLGDSALYLCASSENGGQETQYFGPGTRLLVL.

Details on this clone: The junction departs from germline at one end; a sequencing error may be responsible. The chain employs TRBV4-1 and TRBJ1-1; D may be TRBD1 (6 bases). CDR3 length: 15 residues. CDR1 is MGHRA, CDR2 YSYEKL, per germline. CDR3 sequence (DNA): TGCGCCAGCAGCCCCGGGCCGAGGGGGAACGCTGAAGCTTTCTTT. As protein: CASSPGPRGNAEAFF.

The chain carries TRBV28 and TRBJ1-6, with 8 bases that match TRBD1. The junction had 21 bases not matched to a gene; V was cut back by 7 bases and J by 10 bases. The CDR3 totals 18 residues. Per germline, CDR1 MDHEN and CDR2 SYDVKM. The CDR3 region has the DNA TGTGCCAGCACCCTTTCCCTAGACAGGGGACCTAGGGGGTCACCCCTCCACTTT. This translates into CASTLSLDRGPRGSPLHF.

This sequence joins TRBV28 and TRBJ1-2; tentatively, D is TRBD1 (6 bases). Germline CDR1 and CDR2: MDHEN and SYDVKM. The CDR3 has 13 residues. Trimming cost V 6 bases and J 8 bases, with 16 bases left between them. The CDR3 region is CASSSTGRRGYTF. The DNA for the CDR3 is TGTGCCAGCAGCAGTACAGGGCGGAGAGGCTACACCTTC.

J is TRBJ1-1 and V is TRBV12-3 or TRBV12-4, with D unclear. V lost 5 bases, J lost 2 bases, and 6 bases lay in between. The CDR3 totals 12 residues. The CDR3 region is CASSPLNTEAFF. The DNA for the CDR3 is TGTGCCAGCAGTCCTCTCAACACTGAAGCTTTCTTT.

This CDR3 is CASAEDNLFSYEQYF. In DNA form, the CDR3 reads TGTGCCAGCGCCGAGGATAACCTATTCTCCTACGAGCAGTACTTC. V gene TRBV25-1 combines with J gene TRBJ2-7; unclear D gene. Deletions cut 8 bases from V and 0 bases from J, with 17 bases between. Germline CDR1 and CDR2: MGHDK and SYGVNS. This CDR3 has 15 amino acids.

V usage is TRBV5-1 and J usage is TRBJ1-1, with D perhaps matching TRBD1 (6 bases). Germline V gene data show CDR1 as SGHRS and CDR2 as YFSETQ. The CDR3 is 14 residues long. V shed 7 bases and J shed 1 base, with 14 bases lying between them. The CDR3 loop is CASGTGGQNTEAFF. The CDR3 region has the DNA TGCGCCAGCGGGACTGGGGGACAGAACACTGAAGCTTTCTTT.

CDR3 region: CASSLYGQGDYGYTF. The CDR3 DNA sequence: TGTGCCAGCAGTTTATACGGGCAGGGGGACTATGGCTACACCTTC. The chain is built from TRBV28 and TRBJ1-2; 7 positions match TRBD1. Germline lookup yields CDR1 MDHEN and CDR2 SYDVKM. V was pared by 1 base and J by 3 bases, with 5 bases of the junction left unmatched. This CDR3 region has 15 residues.

The V call is TRBV28, the J call TRBJ1-2, with D unresolved. Germline V gene lookup returns CDR1 MDHEN and CDR2 SYDVKM. The CDR3 contains 14 residues. Trimming left V 5 bases short and J 8 bases short, with 18 bases between. CDR3 bases: TGTGCCAGCAGTCTCAAACCGGTGGTAGAAGGCTACACCTTC. It yields the protein CASSLKPVVEGYTF.

J is TRBJ2-3 and V is TRBV6-6, with TRBD2 identical over 8 bases. This CDR3 is 16 amino acids long. With V trimmed by 0 bases and J by 0 bases, 2 bases remained unmatched. Germline V gives CDR1 MNHNY, CDR2 SVGAGI (reference sequence). The CDR3 region is CASSYSSGMSTDTQYF. The DNA of the CDR3 is TGTGCCAGCAGTTACTCTAGCGGGATGAGCACAGATACGCAGTATTTT.

The genes are TRBV9 and TRBJ1-5; weak D call: TRBD1 (5 bases). CDR1 and CDR2 from the germline V gene are SGDLS and YYNGEE. V was trimmed by 3 bases and J by 1 base, leaving 8 bases between them. The CDR3 is 14 residues long. The chain's CDR3 is CASSDGQSNQPQHF. CDR3 bases: TGTGCCAGCAGCGATGGACAAAGCAATCAGCCCCAGCATTTT.

V and J are TRBV6-5 and TRBJ1-4, with a possible D match to TRBD1 (5 bases). Germline CDR1 is MNHEY and CDR2 is SVGAGI. The CDR3 has 15 residues. V lost 6 bases to trimming and J lost 3 bases, with 14 bases between them. CDR3 region: CASRGRGGPNEKLFF. For the CDR3, the DNA is TGTGCCAGCAGGGGGCGGGGTGGGCCTAATGAAAAACTGTTTTTT.

The V gene is TRBV4-3, the J gene TRBJ2-1, with a possible D match to TRBD2 (6 bases). This CDR3 is 17 amino acids long. V lost 2 bases and J 0 bases, leaving 14 bases between the germline ends. Germline loops: CDR1 LGHNA, CDR2 YSLEER. DNA for the CDR3: TGCGCCAGCAGCCAAACCGAGGCGGGGAGCTCCTACAATGAGCAGTTCTTC. Protein sequence: CASSQTEAGSSYNEQFF.

In this sample, this clone turned up many times. This chain links TRBV3-1 (or the pseudogene TRBV3-2) with TRBJ1-2, with D perhaps TRBD1 (5 bases). CDR1 is LGHDT, CDR2 YNNKEL, per germline (reference sequence). Trimming cost V 0 bases and J 4 bases, with 15 bases left between them. This CDR3 is built from 16 residues. CDR3 residues: CASSQDLAGPSYGYTF. The CDR3 DNA follows: TGTGCCAGCAGCCAAGATCTGGCGGGGCCATCCTATGGCTACACCTTC.

This clone has a single count. This chain joins TRBV5-1 and TRBJ1-3, with TRBD1 identical over 9 bases. Trimming took 3 bases from V and 1 from J; bases not matched to a gene: 5. The CDR3 is 16 residues long. In germline, CDR1 is SGHRS, CDR2 YFSETQ. This CDR3 is CASSSAGTGSGNTIYF. CDR3 in DNA: TGCGCCAGCAGCTCCGCCGGGACAGGGTCTGGAAACACCATATATTTT.

The chain employs TRBV5-3 and TRBJ2-7; 8 bases agree with TRBD1. TRBV5-3 is noted as an ORF with a role that remains uncertain. V lost 1 base and J lost 1; bases outside the gene matches: 4. There are 15 residues in the CDR3. The CDR3, as DNA: TGTGCCAGAAGCTTGTACGGGACAGGTTCCTACGAGCAGTACTTC. This translates into CARSLYGTGSYEQYF.

The chain joins TRBV11-1 to TRBJ2-7; D tentatively fits TRBD1 or TRBD2 (5 bases each). The CDR3 contains 13 residues. In germline, CDR1 is SGHAT, CDR2 FQDESV (reference sequence). V lost 6 bases and J 4 bases, leaving 13 bases between the germline ends. CDR3 DNA sequence: TGTGCCAGCAGGGGGACGGGATCATACGAGCAGTACTTC. Amino acid sequence: CASRGTGSYEQYF.

The chain employs TRBV6-4 and TRBJ2-1, with 11 bases identical to TRBD2. Germline V gene data show CDR1 as MRHNA and CDR2 as SNTAGT. The V gene end was trimmed by 5 bases and the J gene end by 5 bases; junction bases not matched to a gene: 5. CDR3 size: 15 residues. CDR3 sequence (DNA): TGTGCCAGCAGTAGACTAGCGGGATCCGACAATGAGCAGTTCTTC. This sequence encodes CASSRLAGSDNEQFF.

The chain joins TRBV12-3 or TRBV12-4 to TRBJ1-1; D is undetermined. The V end lost 2 bases, the J end lost 1 base, and 5 bases lay between the germline ends. This CDR3 has 13 residues. DNA for the CDR3: TGTGCCAGCAGTTTATCAGAGAACACTGAAGCTTTCTTT. It translates to CASSLSENTEAFF.

The chain is built from TRBV7-2 and TRBJ2-7, with D possibly TRBD2 on 5 matching bases. Deletions cut 3 bases from V and 0 bases from J, with 12 bases between. The CDR3 has 15 amino acids. Looked up from germline, CDR1 is SGHTA and CDR2 is FQGNSA. The CDR3 reads CASSFSSLSSYEQYF. The CDR3 DNA reads TGTGCCAGCAGCTTTTCTAGCTTGAGCTCCTACGAGCAGTACTTC. The complete variable domain, with remaining parts taken from reference TRBV7-2 and TRBJ2-7, reads GAGVSQSPSNKVTEKGKDVELRCDPISGHTALYWYRQSLGQGLEFLIYFQGNSAPDKSGLPSDRFSAERTGGSVSTLTIQRTQQEDSAVYLCASSFSSLSSYEQYFGPGTRLTVT.

This clone was detected only once. The genes are TRBV28 and TRBJ2-7; D unresolved. The CDR3 is made up of 14 amino acids. CDR1 is MDHEN, CDR2 SYDVKM, per germline. V lost 6 bases, J lost 5 bases, and 17 bases lay in between. CDR3 region: CASRMRLLWDEQYF. The CDR3 region has the DNA TGTGCCAGCAGGATGAGACTCCTCTGGGACGAGCAGTACTTC.

The chain has TRBV10-3 and TRBJ2-1; either TRBD1 or TRBD2 may fit D (7 bases each). The length of the CDR3 is 14 residues. V shed 7 bases and J shed 4 bases, with 14 bases lying between them. Germline CDR1 and CDR2: ENHRY and SYGVKD. The CDR3 protein is CAITQGEGYNEQFF. DNA of the CDR3: TGTGCCATCACGCAGGGGGAGGGGTACAATGAGCAGTTCTTC.

V is TRBV4-1 and J is TRBJ2-2; 8 bases are a match to TRBD2. J gave up 8 bases and V 0 bases, and 8 bases lay outside the gene matches. This CDR3 has 16 amino acids. The germline gives CDR1 MGHRA, CDR2 YSYEKL. CDR3 amino acids: CASSQEMAGGPGELFF. DNA for the CDR3: TGCGCCAGCAGCCAAGAGATGGCGGGAGGTCCGGGGGAGCTGTTTTTT.

J is TRBJ1-5 and V is TRBV19, with TRBD1 as a possible D gene (6 bases). V lost 3 bases, J lost 5 bases, and 17 bases lay in between. CDR3 length: 16 amino acids. Germline values: CDR1 LNHDA, CDR2 SQIVND (reference sequence). The CDR3 is CASSIYSGALDQPQHF. The CDR3 DNA is TGTGCCAGTAGTATCTACTCAGGGGCCCTGGATCAGCCCCAGCATTTT.